Each of the 27 T cell receptor beta chains below was sequenced from the same sample in a study of cytomegalovirus exposure and HLA in healthy donors. The primer mix had 60 Vbeta and 13 Jbeta primers. Assay used: immunoSEQ multiplex PCR; TCRdb lists only in-frame clones, some missing. The profile shows about 120,000 clones, 60% to 85% of them singletons. The sample comprised PBMCs. These receptors were taken from a woman aged 25 to 39 in good health and CMV-seronegative.

This clone appeared once. This chain joins TRBV30 and TRBJ1-6; 7 bases are a match to TRBD1. The CDR3 is 13 residues long. Per germline, CDR1 GTSNPN and CDR2 SVGIG (reference sequence). V shed 3 bases, J shed 8 bases, and the junction held 4 bases outside the gene matches. The CDR3 is CAWRQDRDSPLHF. DNA for the CDR3: TGTGCCTGGAGGCAAGACAGGGATTCACCCCTCCACTTT.

V is TRBV9 and J is TRBJ2-5; 14 bases match TRBD2. V was pared by 0 bases and J by 2 bases, with 9 bases of the junction left unmatched. CDR1 and CDR2 (germline): SGDLS, YYNGEE. The CDR3 extends over 19 amino acids. CDR3 sequence: CASSVATGTSGGVQETQYF. For the CDR3, the DNA is TGTGCCAGCAGCGTAGCGACCGGGACTAGCGGGGGAGTGCAAGAGACCCAGTACTTC.

This clone was seen more than once but under ten times. The CDR3 sequence is CASSQSTGGLGYTF. CDR3 in DNA: TGTGCCAGCAGCCAATCCACAGGGGGATTAGGCTACACCTTC. The rearrangement links TRBV4-2 to TRBJ1-2; TRBD1 agrees at 8 bases. This CDR3 has 14 residues. Looked up from germline, CDR1 is LGHNA and CDR2 is YNFKEQ. The V segment lost 2 bases and the J segment 8 bases; nucleotides outside the gene matches: 7.

The J gene is TRBJ1-4, the V gene TRBV30; perhaps TRBD1 as D (5 bases). Per germline, CDR1 GTSNPN and CDR2 SVGIG (reference sequence). The V end was cut by 3 bases, the J end by 8 bases, with 13 bases between. The CDR3 consists of 13 residues. CDR3 DNA sequence: TGTGCCTGGAGCCGGCAGGGAGGAGAAAAACTGTTTTTT. Amino acids: CAWSRQGGEKLFF.

V usage is TRBV6-5 and J usage is TRBJ2-7, with TRBD1 identical over 10 bases. The CDR3 covers 16 residues. Germline trimming cut 3 bases from V and 3 bases from J; bases unmatched to any gene: 8. CDR1 and CDR2 (germline): MNHEY, SVGAGI. CDR3 region: CASSYTRTGGYYEQYF. CDR3 coding DNA: TGTGCCAGCAGTTATACCCGGACAGGGGGTTACTACGAGCAGTACTTC.

This clone was observed a few times. The V call is TRBV9, the J call TRBJ2-6; TRBD1 is a possible D gene (6 bases). Germline V lookup: CDR1 SGDLS, CDR2 YYNGEE. CDR3 size: 16 residues. Trimming stripped 3 bases from V and 4 bases from J, with 14 bases between. The CDR3 loop is CASSDNRVSGANVLTF. In nucleotides, the CDR3 is TGTGCCAGCAGCGACAACAGGGTCTCGGGGGCCAACGTCCTGACTTTC.

CDR3 bases: TGTGCCAGCAGCCCTCGACAGGGAATGGGTTACGAGCAGTACTTC. Protein sequence: CASSPRQGMGYEQYF. The rearrangement joins TRBV7-9 to TRBJ2-7; TRBD1 matches at 7 bases. Trimming at V came to 5 bases and at J to 4 bases, leaving 11 bases not matched to a gene. The CDR3 spans 15 residues. Germline CDR1 SEHNR, CDR2 FQNEAQ (reference sequence).

The V call is TRBV11-3, the J call TRBJ2-2, with 10 bases fitting TRBD1. There are 15 residues in the CDR3. Germline V gene sequence: CDR1 SGHNT, CDR2 YENEEA. Germline trimming cut 5 bases from V and 5 bases from J; bases unmatched to any gene: 5. The CDR3 protein is CASSLGQGRTGELFF. The CDR3 nucleotides read TGTGCCAGCAGCCTGGGACAGGGGAGGACCGGGGAGCTGTTTTTT.

The CDR3 sequence: CASSPGQGVGEQYF. The CDR3 DNA is TGTGCCAGTAGTCCCGGACAGGGAGTCGGCGAGCAGTACTTC. This chain links TRBV19 with TRBJ2-7; TRBD1 matches 8 bases. CDR1 is LNHDA, CDR2 SQIVND, per germline (reference sequence). The CDR3 consists of 14 residues. Trimming removed 5 bases from V and 6 bases from J; junction bases left unmatched: 9. Full variable domain (rest looked up from reference TRBV19 and TRBJ2-7): DGGITQSPKYLFRKEGQNVTLSCEQNLNHDAMYWYRQDPGQGLRLIYYSQIVNDFQKGDIAEGYSVSREKKESFPLTVTSAQKNPTAFYLCASSPGQGVGEQYFGPGTRLTVT.

The rearrangement uses TRBV25-1 and TRBJ2-3; unclear D gene. This CDR3 comprises 15 residues. V was clipped by 1 base and J by 1 base, with 9 bases between them. Germline V gives CDR1 MGHDK, CDR2 SYGVNS. Here the CDR3 DNA reads TGTGCCAGCAGTGAATCCCCTCCGGGCACAGATACGCAGTATTTT. Its translation is CASSESPPGTDTQYF.

This clone was recorded once. This chain uses TRBV7-6 with TRBJ2-6; TRBD1 agrees at 12 bases. V was clipped by 5 bases and J by 2 bases; unmatched bases: 4. CDR1 is SGHVS and CDR2 is FNYEAQ in the germline V gene. The CDR3 consists of 17 residues. Here the CDR3 DNA reads TGTGCCAGCAGCGCCCGGGACAGGGGGCCTGGGGCCAACGTCCTGACTTTC. Its protein is CASSARDRGPGANVLTF.

J is TRBJ2-3 and V is TRBV14; perhaps TRBD2 as D (6 bases). Looked up from germline, CDR1 is SGHDN and CDR2 is FVKESK. V was trimmed by 1 base and J by 0 bases, leaving 11 bases between them. The CDR3 is 16 amino acids. CDR3 in DNA: TGTGCCAGCAGCCAAGTCCGCGGGATCAGCACAGATACGCAGTATTTT. Translated: CASSQVRGISTDTQYF.

The chain joins TRBV7-8 to TRBJ1-2, with TRBD1 identical over 7 bases. Unmatched junction bases numbered 4, after V lost 2 bases and J lost 4 bases. This CDR3 spans 14 amino acids. Germline-derived CDR1 and CDR2 are SGHVS and FQNEAQ. The CDR3 protein is CASSLTDRFYGYTF. The CDR3 bases are TGTGCCAGCAGCTTAACGGACAGGTTCTATGGCTACACCTTC.

V is TRBV11-2 and J is TRBJ1-4, with unresolved D. Trimming shortened V by 0 bases and J by 0 bases, and 8 bases separated the two germline ends. The V gene's germline CDR1 is SGHAT and CDR2 FQNNGV. This CDR3 comprises 16 residues. CDR3 nucleotide sequence: TGTGCCAGCAGCTTAGATCGAGCTGCAACTAATGAAAAACTGTTTTTT. Translation gives CASSLDRAATNEKLFF.

The J gene is TRBJ1-1, the V gene TRBV28; D uncertain. Trimming stripped 7 bases from V and 5 bases from J, with 11 bases between. CDR1 is MDHEN, CDR2 SYDVKM, per germline. The CDR3 is 12 amino acids. CDR3 amino acids: CASNRDGTEAFF. The CDR3 DNA sequence: TGTGCCAGCAACCGAGACGGGACTGAAGCTTTCTTT.

The CDR3 nucleotides are TGTGCCAGCAGTTCTGGGACAGGGCACACAGATACGCAGTATTTT. Residues: CASSSGTGHTDTQYF. V gene TRBV28 combines with J gene TRBJ2-3; TRBD1 matches 9 bases. Germline lookup yields CDR1 MDHEN and CDR2 SYDVKM. The CDR3 extends over 15 amino acids. The V gene end was trimmed by 4 bases and the J gene end by 2 bases; junction bases not matched to a gene: 4.

The chain is built from TRBV14 and TRBJ2-5; D is unresolved. This CDR3 has 11 amino acids. Germline V gives CDR1 SGHDN, CDR2 FVKESK. V was trimmed by 2 bases and J by 4 bases, leaving 2 bases between them. The CDR3 region is CASSQLETQYF. CDR3 in DNA: TGTGCCAGCAGCCAACTAGAGACCCAGTACTTC.

V gene TRBV4-3 combines with J gene TRBJ1-6, with 8 nucleotides matching TRBD1. V trimming: 0 bases; J trimming: 8 bases; junction bases outside the gene matches: 18. Germline V gene lookup returns CDR1 LGHNA and CDR2 YSLEER. The CDR3 runs 20 residues. Here the CDR3 reads CASSQESGQGAPPNYSPLHF. The CDR3 DNA is TGCGCCAGCAGCCAAGAATCGGGCCAGGGGGCACCCCCTAATTATTCACCCCTCCACTTT.

This clone was seen a single time. This chain joins TRBV4-3 and TRBJ2-1; 11 bases fit TRBD2. V shed 0 bases and J 2 bases; nucleotides not matched to a gene: 3. The V gene's germline CDR1 is LGHNA and CDR2 YSLEER. The CDR3 is made up of 17 amino acids. The DNA of the CDR3 is TGCGCCAGCAGCCAAGATTATAGCGGGGGGGCCTACAATGAGCAGTTCTTC. It codes for CASSQDYSGGAYNEQFF.

V gene TRBV6-9 combines with J gene TRBJ2-7; D may be TRBD2 (6 bases). CDR1 is MNHGY and CDR2 is SVAAGI in the germline V gene. The length of the CDR3 is 15 residues. V lost 2 bases, J lost 1 base, and 12 bases lay in between. The CDR3 nucleotides are TGTGCCAGCAGTTATCCTCGGGAGCCGTCCTACGAGCAGTACTTC. Translated, it gives CASSYPREPSYEQYF.

The rearrangement joins TRBV6-5 to TRBJ2-7; 10 nucleotides match TRBD1. The V gene's germline CDR1 is MNHEY and CDR2 SVGAGI. The CDR3 length is 14 residues. After removal of 5 bases from V and 5 bases from J, the junction contained 6 bases not matched to a gene. The CDR3 nucleotides are TGTGCCAGCAGTAGGACAGGGGGACGACACGAGCAGTACTTC. This encodes CASSRTGGRHEQYF.

This rearrangement joins TRBV4-3 to TRBJ2-3, with D unclear. Germline loops: CDR1 LGHNA, CDR2 YSLEER. The CDR3 is 14 amino acids. V shed 0 bases and J shed 9 bases, with 13 bases lying between them. CDR3 coding DNA: TGCGCCAGCAGCCAAGATCTGGCTCTGAACACGCAGTATTTT. The encoded protein is CASSQDLALNTQYF.

The V gene is TRBV7-8, the J gene TRBJ2-5; 12 nucleotides line up with TRBD2. Germline CDR1 reads SGHVS; CDR2 reads FQNEAQ. CDR3 length: 16 residues. Losses at the gene ends were 7 bases for V and 5 bases for J; bases not matched to a gene: 11. The CDR3 sequence is CASIQTLAGGDETQYF. In DNA form, the CDR3 reads TGTGCCAGCATACAAACACTAGCGGGAGGTGACGAGACCCAGTACTTC.

This clone occurred a few times. V gene TRBV30 combines with J gene TRBJ2-3; TRBD1 might be the D (5 bases). The V gene's germline CDR1 is GTSNPN and CDR2 SVGIG (reference sequence). The CDR3 extends over 13 amino acids. Trimming removed 4 bases at V and 1 base at J, with 9 bases between. CDR3 DNA: TGTGCCTGGAATCTGGGGCGCACAGATACGCAGTATTTT. It codes for CAWNLGRTDTQYF.

The chain recombines TRBV4-1 with TRBJ2-7, with 8 bases identical to TRBD2. Per the germline V gene, CDR1 is MGHRA and CDR2 is YSYEKL. CDR3 length: 15 amino acids. Losses at the gene ends were 4 bases for V and 0 bases for J; bases not matched to a gene: 5. The CDR3 loop is CASSPDRGGSYEQYF. CDR3 nucleotide sequence: TGCGCCAGCAGCCCCGACCGGGGGGGCTCCTACGAGCAGTACTTC.

The chain combines TRBV21-1 with TRBJ2-1; the table's TRBD2 call for D was not verified on the DNA. TRBV21-1 is a pseudogene locus. The length of the CDR3 is 15 residues. CDR3 DNA: TGTGCCAGCAGCAAAAAGCAGGGACTTGATGTCGAGCAGTTCTTC. It is translated as CASSKKQGLDVEQFF.

The chain employs TRBV7-9 and TRBJ2-7, with TRBD2 matching 9 bases. V lost 6 bases to trimming and J lost 0 bases; unmatched junction nucleotides: 3. The CDR3 extends over 14 amino acids. Germline V gene sequence: CDR1 SEHNR, CDR2 FQNEAQ (reference sequence). The CDR3 DNA follows: TGTGCCAGCAGAATTAGCGGGAGCTCCTACGAGCAGTACTTC. Translating gives CASRISGSSYEQYF.